Below, 27 T cell receptor beta chains from the same sample are listed, as sequenced in a study of T cells in localized non-small cell lung cancer (dated by TCRdb to between 2020 and 2021). The library was made by the immunoSEQ multiplex PCR assay. The table comes from immuneACCESS by way of TCRdb, which keeps in-frame sequences with V and J called. Part of the clones is missing from these tables; in studies checked, under half for an unresolved V gene and the rest for unknown reasons. Present in this sample are under 150,000 clones, 89% of which were seen just once. In total, the top ten clones hold roughly 1.8% of the sample. The specimen comprised peripheral blood, sampled before any cancer treatment. All receptors derive from a female donor of 60 years or more with stage I lung adenocarcinoma.

The CDR3 spells CARQQGTSENNEQFF. The DNA of the CDR3 is TGTGCCCGACAACAGGGGACTAGCGAAAACAATGAGCAGTTCTTC. The chain recombines TRBV2 with TRBJ2-1; 10 positions match TRBD2. Per the germline V gene, CDR1 is SNHLY and CDR2 is FYNNEI. With 11 bases clipped from V and 5 bases from J, the junction kept 12 bases outside the gene matches. This CDR3 comprises 15 residues.

The CDR3 DNA follows: TGTGCCTGGAGTGAGAGCGGGGGGTCCTACAATGAGCAGTTCTTC. Protein product: CAWSESGGSYNEQFF. This chain links TRBV30 with TRBJ2-1; 9 nucleotides match TRBD2. The germline CDR1 and CDR2 sequences are GTSNPN and SVGIG (reference sequence). With 1 base clipped from V and 1 base from J, the junction kept 2 bases outside the gene matches. The CDR3 extends over 15 amino acids.

The chain employs TRBV9 and TRBJ2-1, with 11 bases aligning to TRBD2. The V segment lost 4 bases and the J segment 7 bases; nucleotides outside the gene matches: 1. Germline V lookup: CDR1 SGDLS, CDR2 YYNGEE. The length of the CDR3 is 13 residues. The CDR3 DNA is TGTGCCAGCAGCACTAGCGGGAGAAATGAGCAGTTCTTC. Protein sequence: CASSTSGRNEQFF.

The chain is built from TRBV7-6 and TRBJ1-6, with 8 bases aligning to TRBD1. Germline CDR1 is SGHVS and CDR2 is FNYEAQ. J lost 9 bases, V lost 3 bases, and 10 bases had no gene match. CDR3 size: 16 residues. The CDR3 DNA reads as TGTGCCAGCAGCTTGGCGGACAGGGCCTCGAGTTCACCCCTCCACTTT. Its protein product is CASSLADRASSSPLHF.

The chain has TRBV6-1 and TRBJ2-7; no reliable D call. Germline-derived CDR1 and CDR2 are MNHNS and SASEGT. Trimming took 1 base from V and 1 from J, leaving 5 bases between them. CDR3 length equals 13 residues. This CDR3 reads CASSEDKSYEQYF. CDR3 in DNA: TGTGCCAGCAGTGAAGACAAGTCCTACGAGCAGTACTTC.

The CDR3 bases are TGTGCCAGCAGCTTAGAGTTCGGAGTTACCCTAGCCAAAAACATTCAGTACTTC. This encodes CASSLEFGVTLAKNIQYF. The rearrangement uses TRBV7-9 and TRBJ2-4; unclear D gene. Trimming took off 1 base at V and 0 bases at J, with 16 bases between the two ends. Germline V gives CDR1 SEHNR, CDR2 FQNEAQ (reference sequence). The length of the CDR3 is 18 residues.

The rearrangement links TRBV5-1 to TRBJ2-1; TRBD2 might be the D (7 bases). Germline values: CDR1 SGHRS, CDR2 YFSETQ. The CDR3 sequence is 18 residues long. Trimming removed 1 base from V and 7 bases from J, with 24 bases in between. The CDR3 nucleotides are TGCGCCAGCAGCTTGTTCTCAGGGGCGGGGGTTGCTCCGAATGAGCAGTTCTTC. Encoded protein: CASSLFSGAGVAPNEQFF.

This clone was picked up a small number of times. The CDR3 bases are TGTGCCAGCAGCTTAGCGCCTCTTTGGCGGGAGAAAGGGCGTGAGCAGTTCTTC. This sequence encodes CASSLAPLWREKGREQFF. The chain uses TRBV11-1 and TRBJ2-1; 7 bases align to TRBD2. V lost 0 bases and J lost 9; bases outside the gene matches: 17. The length of the CDR3 is 18 residues. Looked up from germline, CDR1 is SGHAT and CDR2 is FQDESV (reference sequence).

This rearrangement joins TRBV11-2 to TRBJ2-2; 7 positions agree with TRBD1. The length of the CDR3 is 16 residues. With 2 bases clipped from V and 7 bases from J, the junction kept 10 bases outside the gene matches. Per germline, CDR1 SGHAT and CDR2 FQNNGV. The CDR3 is CASSLTGTAVGGELFF. CDR3 DNA: TGTGCCAGCAGCTTAACCGGGACAGCCGTTGGCGGGGAGCTGTTTTTT.

The rearrangement links TRBV7-9 to TRBJ2-3, with D maybe TRBD2 (5 bases). The germline V and J ends were trimmed by 5 bases and 0 bases, with 12 bases remaining between them. The CDR3 spans 15 residues. Germline CDR1 and CDR2: SEHNR and FQNEAQ (reference sequence). The CDR3 is CASSTPRGSTDTQYF. CDR3 nucleotides: TGTGCCAGCAGCACCCCGCGAGGGAGCACAGATACGCAGTATTTT.

The chain couples TRBV6-1 to TRBJ2-1; D unclear. CDR1 and CDR2 (germline): MNHNS, SASEGT. The ends were cut back, 2 bases at V and 5 bases at J, with 13 bases in the middle. The CDR3 is 15 residues long. This CDR3 reads CASSESWTYNNEQFF. The CDR3 bases are TGTGCCAGCAGTGAAAGCTGGACCTACAACAATGAGCAGTTCTTC.

The rearrangement joins TRBV7-3 to TRBJ2-3; 7 bases line up with TRBD2. V gave up 1 base and J gave up 1 base; unmatched junction bases: 8. This CDR3 has 17 amino acids. Germline assignment: CDR1 SGHTA and CDR2 FQGTGA. CDR3 sequence (DNA): TGTGCCAGCAGCTTAAAGGCGGGAGCTTTGGGCACAGATACGCAGTATTTT. Amino acid sequence: CASSLKAGALGTDTQYF.

The rearrangement uses TRBV29-1 and TRBJ2-3; TRBD1 agrees at 9 bases. The CDR3 has 11 amino acids. Germline CDR1 SQVTM, CDR2 ANQGSEA. After removal of 6 bases from V and 11 bases from J, the junction contained 6 bases not matched to a gene. The CDR3 loop is CSVGQGLGQYF. DNA of the CDR3: TGCAGCGTGGGACAGGGCCTAGGGCAGTATTTT.

The gene calls are TRBV19 and TRBJ2-5; D call uncertain. The CDR3 has 11 amino acids. The V gene's germline CDR1 is LNHDA and CDR2 SQIVND (reference sequence). The V and J ends lost 6 bases and 5 bases respectively, with 7 bases between them. CDR3 nucleotide sequence: TGTGCCAGTAGCCTAGGGGAGACCCAGTACTTC. Translating gives CASSLGETQYF.

Here the CDR3 reads CASSNSGTSGWWEQYF. DNA of the CDR3: TGTGCCAGCAGCAACTCCGGGACTAGCGGGTGGTGGGAGCAGTACTTC. V and J are TRBV21-1 and TRBJ2-7; the DNA was not used to check the table's D call, TRBD2. TRBV21-1 is flagged as a pseudogene. The CDR3 contains 16 residues.

V and J are TRBV27 and TRBJ2-1; 9 bases are shared with TRBD2. CDR3 length: 16 amino acids. The germline CDR1 and CDR2 sequences are MNHEY and SMNVEV (reference sequence). After removal of 5 bases from V and 3 bases from J, the junction contained 8 bases not matched to a gene. The CDR3 loop is CASSVSRAGGYNEQFF. CDR3 nucleotides: TGTGCCAGCAGTGTTTCGAGAGCGGGAGGCTACAATGAGCAGTTCTTC.

CDR3: CAWGTGLSYEQYF. CDR3 bases: TGTGCCTGGGGGACAGGGCTCTCCTACGAGCAGTACTTC. This chain uses TRBV30 with TRBJ2-7, with 9 bases that match TRBD1. Germline trimming cut 5 bases from V and 0 bases from J; bases unmatched to any gene: 2. CDR3 length: 13 residues. CDR1 GTSNPN and CDR2 SVGIG come from the germline V gene (reference sequence).

This clone was recorded only once. This chain links TRBV28 with TRBJ1-4; D is ambiguous. Germline CDR1 and CDR2: MDHEN and SYDVKM. This CDR3 has 14 amino acids. V was cut by 8 bases and J by 0 bases, with 10 bases left in between. The CDR3 bases are TGTGCCAGCCTCTCCCGAGCAACTAATGAAAAACTGTTTTTT. It is translated as CASLSRATNEKLFF. The whole variable domain, remainder taken from reference TRBV28 and TRBJ1-4, is DVKVTQSSRYLVKRTGEKVFLECVQDMDHENMFWYRQDPGLGLRLIYFSYDVKMKEKGDIPEGYSVSREKKERFSLILESASTNQTSMYLCASLSRATNEKLFFGSGTQLSVL.

V and J are TRBV19 and TRBJ1-2, with TRBD1 identical over 9 bases. The CDR3 has 15 residues. V dropped 5 bases and J dropped 1; count of bases not matched to a gene: 5. Germline V gene lookup returns CDR1 LNHDA and CDR2 SQIVND (reference sequence). This chain's CDR3 is CASSLRDRVNYGYTF. The CDR3 DNA reads as TGTGCCAGTAGTCTCCGGGACAGGGTTAACTATGGCTACACCTTC.

J is TRBJ2-7 and V is TRBV29-1, with D possibly being TRBD2 (5 bases). This CDR3 is 13 amino acids long. Trimming removed 2 bases at V and 2 bases at J, with 10 bases between. Germline values: CDR1 SQVTM, CDR2 ANQGSEA. DNA for the CDR3: TGCAGCGTTGAACCGGACGGGACCTACGAGCAGTACTTC. This codes for CSVEPDGTYEQYF.

This chain connects TRBV14 to TRBJ1-2; D not certain. The CDR3 has 14 residues. V was trimmed by 2 bases and J by 7 bases, leaving 14 bases between them. Germline values: CDR1 SGHDN, CDR2 FVKESK. In nucleotides, the CDR3 is TGTGCCAGCAGCCAACCCGGACGGGTCGGTGGCTACACCTTC. The encoded protein is CASSQPGRVGGYTF.

The gene calls are TRBV14 and TRBJ2-1; 8 nucleotides agree with TRBD2. CDR3 size: 15 residues. The V gene end was trimmed by 1 base and the J gene end by 2 bases; junction bases not matched to a gene: 1. Germline CDR1 reads SGHDN; CDR2 reads FVKESK. CDR3 coding DNA: TGTGCCAGCAGCCAAGTGGGACTAGCCTACAATGAGCAGTTCTTC. Its protein is CASSQVGLAYNEQFF.

The J gene is TRBJ1-1, the V gene TRBV18, with D unclear. Per germline, CDR1 KGHSH and CDR2 LQKENI. The CDR3 consists of 13 residues. The germline V and J ends were trimmed by 2 bases and 3 bases, with 7 bases remaining between them. The CDR3 region has the DNA TGTGCCAGCTCACCATCTCTGTACACTGAAGCTTTCTTT. Translation gives CASSPSLYTEAFF.

CDR3 coding DNA: TGTGCCAGTAGCAAGACAGCGGTCGATGAAAAACTGTTTTTT. This gives the protein CASSKTAVDEKLFF. This chain links TRBV19 with TRBJ1-4, with D tentatively TRBD1 (5 bases). This CDR3 is built from 14 residues. Germline CDR1 reads LNHDA; CDR2 reads SQIVND (reference sequence). Trimming cost V 6 bases and J 6 bases, with 14 bases left between them.

The CDR3 DNA sequence: TGTGCCAGCAGCCAAGTCGGTGGCGGGATGAGAGAGACCCAGTACTTC. It codes for CASSQVGGGMRETQYF. This sequence joins TRBV14 and TRBJ2-5; a possible D gene is TRBD2 (6 bases). V lost 1 base and J lost 4, with 16 bases in between. From germline, CDR1 is SGHDN and CDR2 FVKESK. The CDR3 is 16 residues long.

The chain has TRBV27 and TRBJ2-7; 8 bases fit TRBD2. This CDR3 spans 14 amino acids. J was trimmed by 3 bases and V by 7 bases; bases with no gene match: 8. The V gene's germline CDR1 is MNHEY and CDR2 SMNVEV (reference sequence). CDR3 nucleotide sequence: TGTGCCAGCACCATAAGCGGGGGCCACTACGAGCAGTACTTC. This translates into CASTISGGHYEQYF.

J is TRBJ1-5 and V is TRBV19; weak D call: TRBD1 (6 bases). The ends were cut back, 4 bases at V and 6 bases at J, with 16 bases in the middle. CDR3 length: 15 residues. The germline CDR1 and CDR2 sequences are LNHDA and SQIVND (reference sequence). The CDR3 DNA reads TGTGCCAGTAGTACCACATGGGGGGGCGCTCAGCCCCAGCATTTT. As protein: CASSTTWGGAQPQHF.